The next 11 T cell receptor beta chains were all read from a single sample in a study of Ad26.COV2.S vaccination and SARS-CoV-2 variants. Profiled with immunoSEQ multiplex PCR; TCRdb holds only in-frame clones, not every one. The sample carries some 640,000 clones, about 90% recorded once. Treatment defined: around 19 received Ad26.COV2.S at low or high dose, single or two shots; five or six received placebo; per-sample allocation not given. Samples came from day 63 after the first vaccine or placebo injection. The input for sequencing was peripheral blood, taken in a trial of Ad26.COV2.S vaccine versus placebo. These receptors came from a person between 18 and 60 years old who received the Ad26.COV2.S COVID-19 vaccine or a placebo.

This chain uses TRBV27 with TRBJ2-1; TRBD1 agrees at 10 bases. The length of the CDR3 is 14 residues. From germline, CDR1 is MNHEY and CDR2 SMNVEV (reference sequence). Trimming cost V 5 bases and J 5 bases; bases outside gene matches: 3. The CDR3 bases are TGTGCCAGCAGTCCCGGGACAGGGGACAATGAGCAGTTCTTC. This encodes CASSPGTGDNEQFF.

The J gene is TRBJ1-2, the V gene TRBV7-2; D ambiguous. Germline lookup yields CDR1 SGHTA and CDR2 FQGNSA. This CDR3 is 15 amino acids long. The germline V and J ends were trimmed by 2 bases and 0 bases, with 10 bases remaining between them. The CDR3 region is CASSLRGAPNYGYTF. For the CDR3, the DNA is TGTGCCAGCAGCTTACGGGGAGCCCCTAACTATGGCTACACCTTC.

The chain couples TRBV7-9 to TRBJ1-1; D gene unclear. Germline V gene data show CDR1 as SEHNR and CDR2 as FQNEAQ (reference sequence). V gave up 6 bases and J gave up 10 bases, with 12 bases separating them. The CDR3 has 11 amino acids. The CDR3 DNA sequence: TGTGCCAGCAGTCCTAAAGGTGTAGCTTTCTTT. It encodes CASSPKGVAFF.

V and J are TRBV11-2 and TRBJ2-1; the D is unclear. Germline V CDR1 and CDR2: SGHAT, FQNNGV. The CDR3 loop spans 12 amino acids. V was shortened by 1 base and J by 9 bases, with 7 bases between the two germline ends. The CDR3 bases are TGTGCCAGCAGCTTAGCTGGGATTGAGCAGTTCTTC. Protein product: CASSLAGIEQFF. Complete variable domain (other parts from reference TRBV11-2 and TRBJ2-1): EAGVAQSPRYKIIEKRQSVAFWCNPISGHATLYWYQQILGQGPKLLIQFQNNGVVDDSQLPKDRFSAERLKGVDSTLKIQPAKLEDSAVYLCASSLAGIEQFFGPGTRLTVL.

V gene TRBV2 combines with J gene TRBJ2-2; 9 nucleotides line up with TRBD1. Trimming at V came to 7 bases and at J to 3 bases, leaving 3 bases not matched to a gene. The germline gives CDR1 SNHLY, CDR2 FYNNEI. CDR3 length: 14 residues. The CDR3 sequence is CASNRDRDTGELFF. The CDR3 DNA is TGTGCCAGCAACCGGGACAGGGACACCGGGGAGCTGTTTTTT.

This rearrangement joins TRBV7-9 to TRBJ1-1; 11 nucleotides align to TRBD1. V lost 3 bases, J lost 6 bases, and 6 bases stayed unmatched. The CDR3 is 15 amino acids. The germline V gene encodes CDR1 SEHNR and CDR2 FQNEAQ (reference sequence). CDR3 sequence: CASSFGQGAVAEAFF. In nucleotides, the CDR3 is TGTGCCAGCAGCTTTGGACAGGGGGCTGTCGCTGAAGCTTTCTTT.

Note on this clone: The sample contains more than one DNA sequence encoding this CDR3. The chain has TRBV9 and TRBJ1-5; no reliable D call. V was shortened by 0 bases and J by 5 bases, with 6 bases between the two germline ends. This CDR3 has 13 amino acids. Germline V gene sequence: CDR1 SGDLS, CDR2 YYNGEE. CDR3 sequence reads: CASSVDMDQPQHF. CDR3 in DNA: TGTGCCAGCAGCGTAGACATGGATCAGCCCCAGCATTTT. The variable domain in full, completed from reference TRBV9 and TRBJ1-5, reads DSGVTQTPKHLITATGQRVTLRCSPRSGDLSVYWYQQSLDQGLQFLIQYYNGEERAKGNILERFSAQQFPDLHSELNLSSLELGDSALYFCASSVDMDQPQHFGDGTRLSIL.

The CDR3 protein is CASSHKGKSNEKLFF. CDR3 DNA: TGTGCCAGCAGTCATAAGGGGAAGTCGAATGAAAAACTGTTTTTT. The rearrangement uses TRBV7-9 and TRBJ1-4; possibly TRBD1 for D (5 bases). Germline CDR1 is SEHNR and CDR2 is FQNEAQ (reference sequence). The CDR3 contains 15 residues. The V end was cut by 6 bases, the J end by 5 bases, with 16 bases between.

This rearrangement joins TRBV7-2 to TRBJ2-1, with unresolved D. V dropped 5 bases and J dropped 5 bases, with 10 bases sitting between them. The CDR3 sequence is 13 residues long. In germline, CDR1 is SGHTA, CDR2 FQGNSA. The CDR3 DNA follows: TGTGCCAGCAGCGCCAACAGAGACAATGAGCAGTTCTTC. Its protein product is CASSANRDNEQFF. Based on the CDR3 plus reference TRBV7-2 and TRBJ2-1, the full variable domain is GAGVSQSPSNKVTEKGKDVELRCDPISGHTALYWYRQSLGQGLEFLIYFQGNSAPDKSGLPSDRFSAERTGGSVSTLTIQRTQQEDSAVYLCASSANRDNEQFFGPGTRLTVL.

This chain connects TRBV4-2 to TRBJ1-6; the D gene is possibly TRBD1 (6 bases). Trimming removed 0 bases at V and 10 bases at J, with 16 bases between. From germline, CDR1 is LGHNA and CDR2 YNFKEQ. The CDR3 spans 16 residues. The CDR3 bases are TGTGCCAGCAGCCAAGAGGGAACAGGGAGTTGGTCACCCCTCCACTTT. Its translation is CASSQEGTGSWSPLHF.

V gene TRBV20-1 combines with J gene TRBJ1-2, with D perhaps TRBD1 (6 bases). Per germline, CDR1 DFQATT and CDR2 SNEGSKA (reference sequence). Trimming stripped 7 bases from V and 10 bases from J, with 13 bases between. The CDR3 runs 10 residues. The DNA for the CDR3 is TGCAGTGTTCAGGGGTTTGTCTACACCTTC. It specifies CSVQGFVYTF.